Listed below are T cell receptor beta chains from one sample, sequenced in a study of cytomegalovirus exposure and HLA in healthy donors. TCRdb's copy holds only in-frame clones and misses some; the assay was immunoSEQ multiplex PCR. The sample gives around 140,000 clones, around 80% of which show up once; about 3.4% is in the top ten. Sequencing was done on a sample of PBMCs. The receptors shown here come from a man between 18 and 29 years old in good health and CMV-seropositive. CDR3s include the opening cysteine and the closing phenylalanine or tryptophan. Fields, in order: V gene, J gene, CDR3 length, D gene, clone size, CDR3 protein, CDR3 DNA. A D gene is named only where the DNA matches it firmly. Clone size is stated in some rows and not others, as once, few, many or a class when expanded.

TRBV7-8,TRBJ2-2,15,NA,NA,CASSTYRANTGELFF,TGTGCCAGCAGCACATACAGGGCTAACACCGGGGAGCTGTTTTTT
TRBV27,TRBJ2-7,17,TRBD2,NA,CASSSHVGGLGAYEQYF,TGTGCCAGCAGTTCCCATGTCGGGGGACTAGGAGCATACGAGCAGTACTTC
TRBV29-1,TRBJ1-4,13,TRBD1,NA,CSVGTGPNEKLFF,TGCAGCGTTGGGACAGGGCCAAATGAAAAACTGTTTTTT
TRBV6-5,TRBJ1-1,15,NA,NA,CASSRLGGDNTEAFF,TGTGCCAGCAGTAGGCTAGGGGGGGATAACACTGAAGCTTTCTTT
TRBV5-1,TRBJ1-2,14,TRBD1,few,CASSADRVGYGYTF,TGCGCCAGCAGCGCAGACAGGGTGGGCTATGGCTACACCTTC
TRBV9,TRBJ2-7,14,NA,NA,CASSVGSSSYEQYF,TGTGCCAGCAGCGTAGGGTCCAGCTCCTACGAGCAGTACTTC
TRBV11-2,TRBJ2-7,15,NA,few,CASSLDPSSSYEQYF,TGTGCCAGCAGCTTAGATCCGTCTAGCAGCTACGAGCAGTACTTC
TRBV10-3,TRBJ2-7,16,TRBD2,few,CAISEGLAGVPYEQYF,TGTGCCATCAGTGAGGGCCTAGCGGGCGTTCCGTACGAGCAGTACTTC
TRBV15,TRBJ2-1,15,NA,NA,CATSSSGSSYNEQFF,TGTGCCACCAGCAGCTCGGGGAGCTCCTACAATGAGCAGTTCTTC
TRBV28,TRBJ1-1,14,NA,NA,CASSLTGLNTEAFF,TGTGCCAGCAGTTTAACAGGCTTGAACACTGAAGCTTTCTTT
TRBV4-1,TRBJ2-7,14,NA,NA,CASSQPGTRGEQYF,TGCGCCAGCAGCCAACCCGGGACTCGGGGCGAGCAGTACTTC
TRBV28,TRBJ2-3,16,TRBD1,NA,CASSLPPGQGGDTQYF,TGTGCCAGCAGTTTACCCCCGGGACAGGGAGGAGATACGCAGTATTTT
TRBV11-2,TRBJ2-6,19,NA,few,CASSLDRQGRSSGANVLTF,TGTGCCAGCAGCTTAGATCGTCAGGGAAGATCGTCGGGGGCCAACGTCCTGACTTTC
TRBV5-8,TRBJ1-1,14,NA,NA,CASSLGGGHTEAFF,TGTGCCAGCAGCTTGGGCGGGGGGCACACTGAAGCTTTCTTT
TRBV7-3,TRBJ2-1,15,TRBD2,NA,CASSLTSGRDNEQFF,TGTGCCAGCAGCCTGACTAGCGGGAGGGACAATGAGCAGTTCTTC
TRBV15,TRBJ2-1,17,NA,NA,CATSRERQISSYNEQFF,TGTGCCACCAGCAGGGAAAGACAGATCAGCTCCTACAATGAGCAGTTCTTC
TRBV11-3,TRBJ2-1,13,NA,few,CASSSAGHNEQFF,TGTGCCAGCAGCTCCGCGGGACACAATGAGCAGTTCTTC
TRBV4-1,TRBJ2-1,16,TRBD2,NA,CASSQGRGAGGNEQFF,TGCGCCAGCAGCCAAGGCCGCGGGGCGGGAGGCAATGAGCAGTTCTTC
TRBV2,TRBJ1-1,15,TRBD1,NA,CASRSGTGVFTEAFF,TGTGCCAGCAGGTCCGGGACAGGGGTATTTACTGAAGCTTTCTTT
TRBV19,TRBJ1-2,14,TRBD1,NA,CASSTGQGNYGYTF,TGTGCCAGTAGTACAGGACAGGGGAACTATGGCTACACCTTC
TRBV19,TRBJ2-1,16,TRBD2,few,CASSGETSGGWNEQFF,TGTGCCAGTAGTGGCGAGACTAGCGGGGGGTGGAATGAGCAGTTCTTC
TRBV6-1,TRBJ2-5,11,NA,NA,CASGQWETQYF,TGTGCCAGCGGACAGTGGGAGACCCAGTACTTC
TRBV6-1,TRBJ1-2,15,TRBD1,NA,CASIEGTGGRGGYTF,TGTGCCAGCATTGAAGGGACAGGGGGCCGAGGGGGCTACACCTTC
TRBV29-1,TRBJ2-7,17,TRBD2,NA,CSVEQTSGRAGPYEQYF,TGCAGCGTTGAGCAGACTAGCGGGAGGGCCGGACCCTACGAGCAGTACTTC
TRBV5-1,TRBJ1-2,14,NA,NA,CASSLVAGGYGYTF,TGCGCCAGCAGCTTGGTCGCGGGGGGCTATGGCTACACCTTC
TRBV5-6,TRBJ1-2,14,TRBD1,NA,CASSPDRGDYGYTF,TGTGCCAGCAGCCCTGACAGGGGAGACTATGGCTACACCTTC
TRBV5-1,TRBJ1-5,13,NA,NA,CASSLALGRPQHF,TGCGCCAGCAGCTTGGCCCTGGGGCGACCCCAGCATTTT
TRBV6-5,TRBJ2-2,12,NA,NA,CASSPYTGELFF,TGTGCCAGCAGTCCGTACACCGGGGAGCTGTTTTTT
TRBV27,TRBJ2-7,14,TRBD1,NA,CASSRDRVGYEQYF,TGTGCCAGCAGCCGCGACAGGGTTGGCTACGAGCAGTACTTC
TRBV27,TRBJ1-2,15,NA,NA,CASSLSGGRGYGYTF,TGTGCCAGCAGTTTATCCGGGGGGCGCGGCTATGGCTACACCTTC
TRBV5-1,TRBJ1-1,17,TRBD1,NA,CASSPSGQGAFSTEAFF,TGCGCCAGCAGCCCTAGCGGACAGGGGGCCTTCAGCACTGAAGCTTTCTTT
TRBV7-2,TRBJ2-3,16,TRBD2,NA,CASSLLAGSSTDTQYF,TGTGCCAGCAGCCTGCTAGCGGGCTCTAGCACAGATACGCAGTATTTT
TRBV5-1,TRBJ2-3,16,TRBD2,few,CASSTGLAGLTDTQYF,TGCGCCAGCAGCACGGGACTAGCGGGACTCACAGATACGCAGTATTTT
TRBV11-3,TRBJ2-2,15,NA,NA,CASSSAGTNTGELFF,TGTGCCAGCAGCTCGGCAGGGACGAACACCGGGGAGCTGTTTTTT
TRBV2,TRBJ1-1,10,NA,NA,CASIRVEAFF,TGTGCCAGCATCCGGGTGGAAGCTTTCTTT
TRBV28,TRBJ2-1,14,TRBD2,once,CASRQKAGLAGRFF,TGTGCCAGCAGACAAAAGGCGGGACTAGCGGGACGGTTCTTC
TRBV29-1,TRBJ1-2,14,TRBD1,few,CSVAGRQGPMGYTF,TGCAGCGTTGCGGGGAGACAGGGCCCTATGGGCTACACCTTC
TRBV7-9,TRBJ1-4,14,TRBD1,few,CASSEQGSNEKLFF,TGTGCCAGCAGCGAACAGGGGTCTAATGAAAAACTGTTTTTT
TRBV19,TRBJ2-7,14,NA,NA,CASSIDLTHYEQYF,TGTGCCAGTAGTATAGATCTCACTCACTACGAGCAGTACTTC
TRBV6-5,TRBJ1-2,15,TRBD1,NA,CASSWGQGARYGYTF,TGTGCCAGCAGTTGGGGACAGGGGGCGAGGTATGGCTACACCTTC
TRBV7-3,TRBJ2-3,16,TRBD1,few,CASSRNPGQSTDTQYF,TGTGCCAGCAGCCGGAACCCGGGACAGAGCACAGATACGCAGTATTTT
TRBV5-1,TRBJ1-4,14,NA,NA,CASSLGAPNEKLFF,TGCGCCAGCAGCTTGGGGGCGCCTAATGAAAAACTGTTTTTT
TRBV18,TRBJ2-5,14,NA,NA,CASSTTVRQETQYF,TGTGCCAGCTCAACGACAGTGCGCCAAGAGACCCAGTACTTC
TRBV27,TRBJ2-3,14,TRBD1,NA,CASSSQRDSDTQYF,TGTGCCAGCAGTTCCCAACGGGACAGCGATACGCAGTATTTT
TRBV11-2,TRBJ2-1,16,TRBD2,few,CASSLGLAGSYNEQFF,TGTGCCAGCAGCTTAGGACTAGCAGGCTCCTACAATGAGCAGTTCTTC
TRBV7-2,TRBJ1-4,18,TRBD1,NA,CASSLTQPFSGQDEKLFF,TGTGCCAGCAGCTTAACCCAACCCTTCTCGGGACAGGACGAAAAACTGTTTTTT
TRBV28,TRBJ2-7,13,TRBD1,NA,CASIQSKDRSYHF,TGTGCCAGCATCCAATCCAAGGACAGGTCCTACCACTTC
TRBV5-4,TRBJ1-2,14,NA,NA,CASSWDNTNYGYTF,TGTGCCAGCAGCTGGGACAATACTAACTATGGCTACACCTTC
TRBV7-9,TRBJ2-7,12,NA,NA,CASSLGVNEQYF,TGTGCCAGCAGCTTAGGAGTCAACGAGCAGTACTTC
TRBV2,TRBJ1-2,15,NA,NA,CASSGFNNPSDGYTF,TGTGCCAGCAGTGGTTTTAACAACCCTAGCGATGGCTACACCTTC
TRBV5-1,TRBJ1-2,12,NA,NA,CASSLGGDGYTF,TGCGCCAGCAGCTTGGGCGGGGATGGCTACACCTTC
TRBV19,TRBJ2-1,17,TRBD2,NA,CASSLGLAVLSYNEQFF,TGTGCCAGTAGCCTCGGACTAGCGGTTCTCTCCTACAATGAGCAGTTCTTC
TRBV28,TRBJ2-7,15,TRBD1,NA,CASSSGQGNRYEQYF,TGTGCCAGCAGTTCGGGACAGGGGAATCGGTACGAGCAGTACTTC
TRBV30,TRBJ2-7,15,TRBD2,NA,CAWSEEAGGIYEQYF,TGTGCCTGGAGTGAGGAAGCGGGAGGGATCTACGAGCAGTACTTC
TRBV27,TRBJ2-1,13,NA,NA,CASSLSYYNEQFF,TGTGCCAGCAGTTTATCATACTACAATGAGCAGTTCTTC
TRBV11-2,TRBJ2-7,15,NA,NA,CASSLGQSSTYEQYF,TGTGCCAGCAGCTTAGGACAGTCCAGTACCTACGAGCAGTACTTC
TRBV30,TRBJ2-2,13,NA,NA,CVGVDYNTGELFF,TGTGTCGGAGTGGACTATAACACCGGGGAGCTGTTTTTT
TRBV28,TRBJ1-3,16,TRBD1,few,CASRDPTGYSGNTIYF,TGTGCCAGCAGGGATCCGACAGGGTACTCTGGAAACACCATATATTTT
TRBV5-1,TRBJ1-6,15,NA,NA,CASSSAGGPAAPLHF,TGCGCCAGCAGCTCCGCGGGGGGGCCGGCAGCACCCCTCCACTTT